Listed below are T cell receptor beta chains from one sample, sequenced in a study of patients and donors after allogeneic stem cell transplantation. TCRdb passed the RT-PCR reads through MiXCR, listing each CDR3 protein once. The table shows 200,000 to 250,000 distinct CDR3 sequences, with less than 50% occurring only once. The sample comprised blood, either unsorted or a sorted T cell fraction (not recorded which). The receptor set was obtained from a human donor who was either an allogeneic HSCT recipient or a stem cell or donor lymphocyte infusion donor (not recorded which). It is not recorded whose cells these are; they may come from a transplant donor. The CDR3 runs from the conserved cysteine through the conserved F or W. The D gene is left open where the match is weak. Where a row states a size, it is once, few, many or the class of an expanded clone; other rows omit it.

v_gene,d_gene,j_gene,abundance,CDR3nt,CDR3aa
TRBV12-3/TRBV12-4,-,TRBJ1-1,-,TGTGCCAGCAGTTTAGCGCTTCCAAACACTGAAGCTTTCTTT,CASSLALPNTEAFF
TRBV12-3/TRBV12-4,-,TRBJ1-2,-,TGTGCCAGCAGGTCCACTGGGGGAGCCTATGGCTACACCTTC,CASRSTGGAYGYTF
TRBV5-6,-,TRBJ1-5,-,TGTGCCAGCAGCTTGTCATACAGGGTGGATCAGCCCCAGCATTTT,CASSLSYRVDQPQHF
TRBV20-1,-,TRBJ1-2,-,TGCAGTGCTAGAGATCCGGACGGCTATGGCTACACCTTC,CSARDPDGYGYTF
TRBV12-3/TRBV12-4,-,TRBJ1-1,-,TGTGCCAGCAGTTCCACGGGGCCAAACACTGAAGCTTTCTTT,CASSSTGPNTEAFF
TRBV6-5,-,TRBJ1-6,-,TGTGCCAGCAGCCCCCTCCTTTGGTCACCCCTCCACTTT,CASSPLLWSPLHF
TRBV28,-,TRBJ2-7,-,TGTGCCAGCACCCTTACCGGGGGCCTCACCTACGAGCAGTACTTC,CASTLTGGLTYEQYF
TRBV5-8,-,TRBJ1-2,few,TGTGCCAGCAGTAAACAGGGTTATGGCTACACCTTC,CASSKQGYGYTF
TRBV7-8,TRBD1,TRBJ1-1,-,TGTGCCAGCAGCCCGTCACAGGGGGCGGGCACTGAAGCTTTCTTT,CASSPSQGAGTEAFF
TRBV7-2,-,TRBJ2-2,-,TGTGCCAGCACCCACACAGGGTACACCGGGGAGCTGTTTTTT,CASTHTGYTGELFF
TRBV3-1,TRBD1,TRBJ2-7,once,TGTGCCAGCAGCCAATCTGGGACAGGGTCCTACGAGCAGTACTTC,CASSQSGTGSYEQYF
TRBV12-3/TRBV12-4,-,TRBJ2-5,few,TGTGCCAGCAGTCCGACGGCAGTACAAGAGACCCAGTACTTC,CASSPTAVQETQYF
TRBV7-9,-,TRBJ2-7,many,TGTGCCAGCAGCTTGGGGACCTACGAGCAGTACTTC,CASSLGTYEQYF
TRBV19,-,TRBJ1-5,few,TGTGCCAGTAGTCCATACGACCAGGGACGCAATCAGCCCCAGCATTTT,CASSPYDQGRNQPQHF
TRBV7-9,TRBD1,TRBJ1-2,-,TGTGCCAGCAGGACTACGGGACAGGAGTACTATGGCTACACCTTC,CASRTTGQEYYGYTF
TRBV6-5,-,TRBJ1-6,-,TGTGCCAGCAGTTACTCGGCAGGATCTGCCCTCCACTTT,CASSYSAGSALHF
TRBV18,-,TRBJ2-7,-,TGTGCCAGCTCACCACGTGCAGGGGCTTACGAGCAGTACTTC,CASSPRAGAYEQYF
TRBV5-1,TRBD2,TRBJ2-1,-,TGCGCCAGCAGCCCGGAACGACTAGCGGGGGGGCTCGGTGAGCAGTTCTTC,CASSPERLAGGLGEQFF
TRBV4-3,-,TRBJ2-7,-,TGCGCCAGCAGCCAAGTGAAGGGCTACGAGCAGTACTTC,CASSQVKGYEQYF
TRBV4-2,-,TRBJ1-1,-,TGTGCCAGCAGCCTAGTTCCGGACAGTATGAACACTGAAGCTTTCTTT,CASSLVPDSMNTEAFF
TRBV3-1,-,TRBJ1-4,-,TGTGCCAGCAGCCAAGATATATCAACTAATGAAAAACTGTTTTTT,CASSQDISTNEKLFF
TRBV6-1,-,TRBJ1-2,-,TGTGCCAGCAGTGACGGCGGCAGGCTCCTTTATGGCTACACCTTC,CASSDGGRLLYGYTF
TRBV4-2,-,TRBJ1-1,-,TGTGCCAGCAGCCAAGATTGGGGATCCTACACTGAAGCTTTCTTT,CASSQDWGSYTEAFF
TRBV29-1,TRBD1,TRBJ2-7,few,TGCAGCGTGGGACAGGCTATCTCCTACGAGCAGTACTTC,CSVGQAISYEQYF
TRBV7-9,-,TRBJ2-1,few,TGTGCCAGCAGCTGGGTGGCTAGCCGGATCTTC,CASSWVASRIF
TRBV6-5,-,TRBJ1-6,-,TGTGCCAGCGGGAGGGTAAATTTATCACCCCTCCACTTT,CASGRVNLSPLHF
TRBV5-5,-,TRBJ1-2,-,TGTGCCAGCAGCTTGGGTTTAGGGAATGGCTACACCTTC,CASSLGLGNGYTF
TRBV5-1,TRBD1,TRBJ2-3,-,TGCGCCAGCAGCATGGACAGGGGGACAGATACGCAGTATTTT,CASSMDRGTDTQYF
TRBV28,-,TRBJ1-6,-,TGTGTCACTACAGGATCATACTCACCCCTCCACTTT,CVTTGSYSPLHF
TRBV5-6,-,TRBJ1-2,few,TGTGCCAGCAGCTTGGCGCTAGCAGGCTATGGCTACACCTTC,CASSLALAGYGYTF
TRBV29-1,-,TRBJ1-2,-,TGCAGCGATCACAGGGCGGGGGGCTACACCTTC,CSDHRAGGYTF